This T cell receptor (beta chain) comes out of a study of cytomegalovirus exposure and HLA in healthy donors. Study outcomes and limitations: TCR sequences were mostly rare, though some public TCRs occurred in many donors.

Clones were sequenced by immunoSEQ multiplex PCR, and TCRdb holds only the in-frame ones, with some missing. The table lists 120,000 to 150,000 clones, about 88% of them singletons. Looked up from germline, CDR1 is SGHTS and CDR2 is YDEGEE. Trimming left V 0 bases short and J 2 bases short, with 18 bases between. This CDR3 comprises 17 residues. With regard to this clone: Antigen unknown.

Specimen: PBMCs. V usage is TRBV5-8 and J usage is TRBJ2-7; no reliable D call. The clonotype originates from a man aged 18 to 30 in good health and CMV-seropositive. CDR3 DNA sequence: TGTGCCAGCAGCTTGGCGCGTGTTGTAACAGCCACCTACGAGCAGTACTTC. It codes for CASSLARVVTATYEQYF.